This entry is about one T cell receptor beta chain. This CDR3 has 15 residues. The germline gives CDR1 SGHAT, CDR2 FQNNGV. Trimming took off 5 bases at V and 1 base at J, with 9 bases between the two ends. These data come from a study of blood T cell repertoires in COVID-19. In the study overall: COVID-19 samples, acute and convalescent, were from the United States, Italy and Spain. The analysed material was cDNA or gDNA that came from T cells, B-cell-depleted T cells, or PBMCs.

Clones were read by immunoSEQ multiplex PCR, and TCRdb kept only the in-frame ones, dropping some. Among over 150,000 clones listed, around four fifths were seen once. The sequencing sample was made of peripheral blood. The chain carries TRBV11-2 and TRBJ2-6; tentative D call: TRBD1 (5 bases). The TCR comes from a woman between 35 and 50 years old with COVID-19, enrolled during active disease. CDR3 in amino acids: CASSPQASGANVLTF. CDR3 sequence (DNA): TGTGCCAGCAGCCCACAGGCTTCTGGGGCCAACGTCCTGACTTTC.